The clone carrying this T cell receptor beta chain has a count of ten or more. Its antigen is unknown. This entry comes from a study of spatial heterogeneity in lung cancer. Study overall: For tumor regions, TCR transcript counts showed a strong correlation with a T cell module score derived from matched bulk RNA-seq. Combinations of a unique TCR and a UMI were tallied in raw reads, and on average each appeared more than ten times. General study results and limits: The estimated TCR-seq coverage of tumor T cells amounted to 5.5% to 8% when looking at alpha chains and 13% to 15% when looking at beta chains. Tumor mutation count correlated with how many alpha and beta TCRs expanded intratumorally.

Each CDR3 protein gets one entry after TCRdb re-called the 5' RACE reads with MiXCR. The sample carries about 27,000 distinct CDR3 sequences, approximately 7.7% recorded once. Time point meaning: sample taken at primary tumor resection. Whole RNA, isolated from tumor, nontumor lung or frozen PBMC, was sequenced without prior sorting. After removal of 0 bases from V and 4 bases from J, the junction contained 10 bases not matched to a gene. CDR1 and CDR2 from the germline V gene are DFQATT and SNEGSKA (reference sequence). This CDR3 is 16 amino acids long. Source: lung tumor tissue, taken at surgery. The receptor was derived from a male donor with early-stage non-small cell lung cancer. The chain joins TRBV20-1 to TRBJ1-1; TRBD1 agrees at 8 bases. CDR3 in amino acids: CSARDPGQGRGTEAFF. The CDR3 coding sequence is TGCAGTGCTAGAGACCCCGGACAGGGTAGGGGCACTGAAGCTTTCTTT.